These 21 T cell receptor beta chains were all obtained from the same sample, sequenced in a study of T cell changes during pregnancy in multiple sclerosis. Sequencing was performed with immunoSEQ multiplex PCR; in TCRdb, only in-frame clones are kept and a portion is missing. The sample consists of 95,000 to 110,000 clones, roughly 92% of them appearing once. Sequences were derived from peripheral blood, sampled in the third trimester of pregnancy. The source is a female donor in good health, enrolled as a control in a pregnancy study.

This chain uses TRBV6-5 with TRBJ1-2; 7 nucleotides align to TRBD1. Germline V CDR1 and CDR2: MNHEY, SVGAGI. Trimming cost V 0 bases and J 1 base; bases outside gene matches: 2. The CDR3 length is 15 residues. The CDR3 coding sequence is TGTGCCAGCAGTTACTCACAGGGGAGTAACTATGGCTACACCTTC. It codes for CASSYSQGSNYGYTF.

In DNA form, the CDR3 reads TGTGCCAGCAGCGGAGGACAGCCCAATCAGCCCCAGCATTTT. This translates into CASSGGQPNQPQHF. The rearrangement uses TRBV5-6 and TRBJ1-5; perhaps TRBD1 as D (6 bases). Trimming removed 4 bases from V and 3 bases from J, with 11 bases in between. The CDR3 length is 14 residues. CDR1 SGHDT and CDR2 YYEEEE come from the germline V gene.

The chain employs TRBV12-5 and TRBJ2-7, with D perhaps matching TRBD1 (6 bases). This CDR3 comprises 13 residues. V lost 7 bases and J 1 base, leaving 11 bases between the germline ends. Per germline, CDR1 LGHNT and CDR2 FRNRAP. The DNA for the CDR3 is TGTGCTAGTGCCCCGGACAGATCCTACGAGCAGTACTTC. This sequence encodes CASAPDRSYEQYF.

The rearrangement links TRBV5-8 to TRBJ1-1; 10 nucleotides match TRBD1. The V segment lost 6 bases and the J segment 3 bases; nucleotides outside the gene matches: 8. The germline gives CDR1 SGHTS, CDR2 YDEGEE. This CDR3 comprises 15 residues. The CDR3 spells CASNPGQGFDTEAFF. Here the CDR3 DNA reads TGTGCCAGCAACCCGGGACAGGGGTTCGACACTGAAGCTTTCTTT.

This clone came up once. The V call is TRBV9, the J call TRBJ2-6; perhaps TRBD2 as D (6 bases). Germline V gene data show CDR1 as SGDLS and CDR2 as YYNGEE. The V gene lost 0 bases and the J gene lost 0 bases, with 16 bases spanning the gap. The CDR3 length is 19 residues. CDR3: CASSVATGDLISGANVLTF. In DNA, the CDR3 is TGTGCCAGCAGCGTAGCTACGGGAGACCTCATCTCTGGGGCCAACGTCCTGACTTTC.

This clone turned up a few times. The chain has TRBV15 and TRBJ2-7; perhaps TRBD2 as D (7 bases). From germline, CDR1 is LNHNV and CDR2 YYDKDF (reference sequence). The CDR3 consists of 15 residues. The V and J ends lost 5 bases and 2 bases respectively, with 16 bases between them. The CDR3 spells CATSPEAGAAYEQYF. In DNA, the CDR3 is TGTGCCACCAGCCCTGAGGCGGGGGCCGCCTACGAGCAGTACTTC.

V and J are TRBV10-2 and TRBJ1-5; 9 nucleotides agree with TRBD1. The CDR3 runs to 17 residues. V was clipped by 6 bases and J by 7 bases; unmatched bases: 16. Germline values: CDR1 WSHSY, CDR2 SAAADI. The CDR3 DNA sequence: TGCGCCAGCAGAATAGACGCCGGGACAGGGAGCCAACAGCCCCAGCATTTT. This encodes CASRIDAGTGSQQPQHF.

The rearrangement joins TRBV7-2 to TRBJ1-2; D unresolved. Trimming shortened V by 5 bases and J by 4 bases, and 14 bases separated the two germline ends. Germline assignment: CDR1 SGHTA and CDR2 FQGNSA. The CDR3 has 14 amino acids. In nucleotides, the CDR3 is TGTGCCAGCAGCCAGGCTTCCCCGGCCTATGGCTACACCTTC. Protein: CASSQASPAYGYTF.

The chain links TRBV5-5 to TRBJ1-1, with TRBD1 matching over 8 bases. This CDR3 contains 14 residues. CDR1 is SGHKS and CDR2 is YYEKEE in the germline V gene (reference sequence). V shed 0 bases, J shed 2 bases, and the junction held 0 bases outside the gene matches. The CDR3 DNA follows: TGTGCCAGCAGCTTGGCAGGGGGCAACACTGAAGCTTTCTTT. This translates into CASSLAGGNTEAFF.

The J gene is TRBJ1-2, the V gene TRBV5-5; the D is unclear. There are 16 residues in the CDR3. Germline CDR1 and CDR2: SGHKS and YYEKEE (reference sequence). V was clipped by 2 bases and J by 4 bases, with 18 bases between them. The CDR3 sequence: CASSFVGSSYGYGYTF. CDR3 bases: TGTGCCAGCAGCTTTGTAGGGAGTTCCTATGGCTATGGCTACACCTTC.

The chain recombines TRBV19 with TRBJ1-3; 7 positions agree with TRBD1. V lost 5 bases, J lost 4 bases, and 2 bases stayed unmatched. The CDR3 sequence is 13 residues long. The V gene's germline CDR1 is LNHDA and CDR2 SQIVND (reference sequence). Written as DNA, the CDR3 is TGTGCCAGTAGTCCGACAGGGGGAAACACCATATATTTT. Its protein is CASSPTGGNTIYF.

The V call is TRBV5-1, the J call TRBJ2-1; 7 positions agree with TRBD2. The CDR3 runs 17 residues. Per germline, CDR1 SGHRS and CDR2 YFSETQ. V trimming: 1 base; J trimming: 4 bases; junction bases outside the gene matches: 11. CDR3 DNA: TGCGCCAGCAGCTTGTTCGCCATTGGTAGCGGGTACAATGAGCAGTTCTTC. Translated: CASSLFAIGSGYNEQFF.

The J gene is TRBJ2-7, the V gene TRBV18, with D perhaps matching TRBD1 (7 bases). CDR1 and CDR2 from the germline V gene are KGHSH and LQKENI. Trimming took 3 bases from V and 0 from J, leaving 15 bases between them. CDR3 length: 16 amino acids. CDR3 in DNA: TGTGCCAGCTCACCGCGGGACAGAACGCTCTCCTACGAGCAGTACTTC. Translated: CASSPRDRTLSYEQYF.

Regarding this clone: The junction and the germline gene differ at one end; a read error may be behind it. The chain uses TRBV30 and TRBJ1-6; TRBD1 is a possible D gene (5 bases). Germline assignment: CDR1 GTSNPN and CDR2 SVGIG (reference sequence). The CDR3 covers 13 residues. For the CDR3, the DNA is TGTGCTTGGACATGGGGGGGGGATTCACCCCTCCACTTT. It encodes CAWTWGGDSPLHF.

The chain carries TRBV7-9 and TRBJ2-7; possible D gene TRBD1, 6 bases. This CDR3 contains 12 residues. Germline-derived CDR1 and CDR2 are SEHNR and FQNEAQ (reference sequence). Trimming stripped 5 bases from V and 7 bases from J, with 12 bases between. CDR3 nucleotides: TGTGCCAGCAGCGAGACAGGAACTGAGCAGTACTTC. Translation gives CASSETGTEQYF. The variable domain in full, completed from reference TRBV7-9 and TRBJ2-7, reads DTGVSQNPRHKITKRGQNVTFRCDPISEHNRLYWYRQTLGQGPEFLTYFQNEAQLEKSRLLSDRFSAERPKGSFSTLEIQRTEQGDSAMYLCASSETGTEQYFGPGTRLTVT.

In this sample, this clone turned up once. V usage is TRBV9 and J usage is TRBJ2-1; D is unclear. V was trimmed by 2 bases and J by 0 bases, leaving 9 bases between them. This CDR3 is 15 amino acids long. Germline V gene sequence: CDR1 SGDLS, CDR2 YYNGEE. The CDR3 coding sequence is TGTGCCAGCAGCGTTGACTGGAGCTCCTACAATGAGCAGTTCTTC. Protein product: CASSVDWSSYNEQFF.

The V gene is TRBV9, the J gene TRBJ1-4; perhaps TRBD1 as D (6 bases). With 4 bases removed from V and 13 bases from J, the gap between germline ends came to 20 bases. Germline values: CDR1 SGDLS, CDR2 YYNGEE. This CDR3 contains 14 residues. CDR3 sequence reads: CASSSKGGGRLLFF. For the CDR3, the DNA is TGTGCCAGCAGCTCCAAGGGGGGAGGGAGGTTACTGTTTTTT.

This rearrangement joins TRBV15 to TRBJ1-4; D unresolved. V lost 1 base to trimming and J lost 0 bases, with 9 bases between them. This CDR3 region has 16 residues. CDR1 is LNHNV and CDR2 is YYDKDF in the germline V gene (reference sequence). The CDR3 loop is CATSRVKTATNEKLFF. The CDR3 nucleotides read TGTGCCACCAGCAGAGTTAAGACTGCAACTAATGAAAAACTGTTTTTT.

The DNA of the CDR3 is TGTGCCAGCAGCCCCGGGACAGTTTTTGAAGCTTTCTTT. Its protein product is CASSPGTVFEAFF. The chain recombines TRBV6-5 with TRBJ1-1; 7 nucleotides match TRBD1. Germline V lookup: CDR1 MNHEY, CDR2 SVGAGI. The trim removed 6 bases at V and 7 bases at J, leaving 8 bases unmatched. This CDR3 is built from 13 residues.

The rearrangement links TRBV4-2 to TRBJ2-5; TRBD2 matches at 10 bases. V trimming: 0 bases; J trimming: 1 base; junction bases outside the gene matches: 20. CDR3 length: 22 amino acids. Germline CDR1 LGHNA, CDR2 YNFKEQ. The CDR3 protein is CASSQDTGGRVAGGQTQETQYF. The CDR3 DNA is TGTGCCAGCAGCCAAGATACGGGAGGTCGAGTAGCGGGGGGCCAAACCCAAGAGACCCAGTACTTC.

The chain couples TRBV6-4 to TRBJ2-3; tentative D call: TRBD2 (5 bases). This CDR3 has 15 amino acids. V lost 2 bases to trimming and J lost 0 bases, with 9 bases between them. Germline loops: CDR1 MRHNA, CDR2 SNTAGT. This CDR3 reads CASSDGGSSTDTQYF. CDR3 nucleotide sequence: TGTGCCAGCAGTGACGGAGGCTCTAGCACAGATACGCAGTATTTT.